Here is one T cell receptor (beta chain) with its context. Original processing notes: Nucleated cell counts were estimated from reference gene primer amplification. Assay used: immunoSEQ multiplex PCR; TCRdb lists only in-frame clones, some missing. V and J calls and clone size are copied from that table; D and trimming were computed from the DNA. The table lists 20,000 to 30,000 clones, around 92% of them singletons. The data stem from a study of blood T cell repertoires in COVID-19. At the level of the study: T cells, B-cell-depleted T cells, or PBMCs provided the cDNA or gDNA that served as material.

Germline CDR1 is SGHRS and CDR2 is YFSETQ. V trimming: 4 bases; J trimming: 1 base; junction bases outside the gene matches: 8. This CDR3 contains 16 residues. This TCR was recovered from a human donor in a cohort sampled during active COVID-19. The sample taken for sequencing was peripheral blood. V gene TRBV5-1 combines with J gene TRBJ2-3; 8 bases align to TRBD2. The CDR3 reads CASSPGAGGGTDTQYF. In nucleotides, the CDR3 is TGCGCCAGCAGCCCCGGGGCGGGGGGAGGCACAGATACGCAGTATTTT.